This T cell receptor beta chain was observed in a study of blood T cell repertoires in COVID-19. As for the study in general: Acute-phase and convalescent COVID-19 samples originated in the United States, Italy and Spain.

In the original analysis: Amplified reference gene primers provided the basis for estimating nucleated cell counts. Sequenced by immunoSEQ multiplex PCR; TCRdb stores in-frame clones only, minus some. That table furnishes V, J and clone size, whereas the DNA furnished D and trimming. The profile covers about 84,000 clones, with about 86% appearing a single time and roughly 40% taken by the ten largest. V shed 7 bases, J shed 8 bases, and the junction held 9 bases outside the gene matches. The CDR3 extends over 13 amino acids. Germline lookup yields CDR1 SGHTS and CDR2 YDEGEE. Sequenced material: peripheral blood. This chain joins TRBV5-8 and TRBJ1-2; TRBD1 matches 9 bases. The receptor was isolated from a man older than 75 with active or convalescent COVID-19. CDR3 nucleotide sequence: TGTGCCAGCCGACGAGGGACAGGGCTCGGCTACACCTTC. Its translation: CASRRGTGLGYTF. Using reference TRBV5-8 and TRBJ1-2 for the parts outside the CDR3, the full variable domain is EAGVTQSPTHLIKTRGQQATLRCSPISGHTSVYWYQQALGLGLQFLLWYDEGEERNRGNFPPRFSGRQFPNYSSELNVNALELEDSALYLCASRRGTGLGYTFGSGTRLTVV.